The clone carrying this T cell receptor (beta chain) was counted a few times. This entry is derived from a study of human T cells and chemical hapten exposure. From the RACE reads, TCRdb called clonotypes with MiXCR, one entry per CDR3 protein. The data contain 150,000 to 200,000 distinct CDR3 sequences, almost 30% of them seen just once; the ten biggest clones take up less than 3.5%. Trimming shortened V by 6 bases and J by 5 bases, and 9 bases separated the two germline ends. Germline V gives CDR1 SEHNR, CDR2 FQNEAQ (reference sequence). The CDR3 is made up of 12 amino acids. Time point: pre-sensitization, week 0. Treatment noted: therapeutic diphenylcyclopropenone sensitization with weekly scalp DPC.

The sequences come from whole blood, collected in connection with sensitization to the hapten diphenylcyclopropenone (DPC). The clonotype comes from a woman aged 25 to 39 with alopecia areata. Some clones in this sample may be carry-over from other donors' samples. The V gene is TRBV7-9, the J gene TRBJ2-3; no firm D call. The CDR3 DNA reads TGTGCCAGCAGGTCCGTGGGAGATACGCAGTATTTT. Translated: CASRSVGDTQYF.